One T cell receptor (beta chain) is described in this entry. These data belong to a study of T-cell reconstitution after alpha-beta-depleted transplantation in children. For TCRbeta, the library was prepared with unique molecular identifiers. TCRdb fed the PCR reads into MiXCR, producing one record per CDR3 protein. The sample carries about 690,000 distinct CDR3 sequences, approximately 16% recorded once. This CDR3 has 15 amino acids. Trimming took 10 bases from V and 0 from J; bases not matched to a gene: 7. Germline V lookup: CDR1 KGHDR, CDR2 SFDVKD. The specimen was PBMCs from the stem cell graft donor, collected from the stem cell graft. This receptor was identified in a human donor who donated a stem cell graft to a child with acute myeloid leukemia. The rearrangement links TRBV24-1 to TRBJ2-1, with 8 bases fitting TRBD2. Here the CDR3 DNA reads TGTGCCACTTCTTGGGCGGGGGGCTCCTACAATGAGCAGTTCTTC. It specifies CATSWAGGSYNEQFF.